The 32 T cell receptor beta chains listed next were all sequenced from one sample in a study of OX40 agonist ivuxolimab in advanced cancers. Sequenced by immunoSEQ multiplex PCR; TCRdb stores in-frame clones only, minus some. The sample lists roughly 21,000 clones, about 90% occurring once. The specimen comprised CD4+ or CD8+ T cells sorted from blood, sampled in a trial of the OX40 agonist ivuxolimab. These receptors were obtained from an adult with an advanced solid tumor such as melanoma, head and neck, liver or kidney cancer.

The CDR3 DNA follows: TGCGCCAGCAGCCCGACACGCACCAACTACGAGCAGTACTTC. As protein: CASSPTRTNYEQYF. This chain links TRBV10-1 with TRBJ2-7, with D uncertain. Germline CDR1 reads WNHNN; CDR2 reads SYGVQD (reference sequence). There are 14 residues in the CDR3. Deletions cut 6 bases from V and 3 bases from J, with 15 bases between.

J is TRBJ2-7 and V is TRBV14; 9 nucleotides agree with TRBD1. V shed 6 bases and J 4 bases; nucleotides not matched to a gene: 4. The V gene's germline CDR1 is SGHDN and CDR2 FVKESK. This CDR3 is 13 amino acids long. The CDR3 DNA is TGTGCCAGCAGAGCCGGGACAGGGTACGAGCAGTACTTC. Protein sequence: CASRAGTGYEQYF.

The chain combines TRBV7-6 with TRBJ1-2; possible D gene TRBD1, 6 bases. V shed 1 base and J shed 4 bases, with 16 bases lying between them. This CDR3 comprises 16 residues. Germline assignment: CDR1 SGHVS and CDR2 FNYEAQ. The CDR3 reads CASSLEIGGWPYGYTF. The CDR3 DNA is TGTGCCAGCAGCTTAGAAATAGGGGGTTGGCCCTATGGCTACACCTTC.

The genes are TRBV4-1 and TRBJ2-7; D uncertain. Trimming stripped 1 base from V and 2 bases from J, with 9 bases between. Germline V gene lookup returns CDR1 MGHRA and CDR2 YSYEKL. CDR3 length: 14 residues. The CDR3: CASSQVRSAYEQYF. The CDR3 coding sequence is TGCGCCAGCAGCCAAGTGCGCAGTGCCTACGAGCAGTACTTC.

The V and J genes are TRBV4-1 and TRBJ2-1, with 7 bases fitting TRBD1. Germline CDR1 reads MGHRA; CDR2 reads YSYEKL. The V gene end was trimmed by 0 bases and the J gene end by 5 bases; junction bases not matched to a gene: 7. The CDR3 loop spans 16 amino acids. The DNA for the CDR3 is TGCGCCAGCAGCCAAGATCGGACAGGACGACACAATGAGCAGTTCTTC. This translates into CASSQDRTGRHNEQFF.

The V call is TRBV19, the J call TRBJ2-1, with TRBD2 matching 14 bases. The CDR3 has 17 amino acids. CDR1 and CDR2 from the germline V gene are LNHDA and SQIVND (reference sequence). The junction had 3 bases not matched to a gene; V was cut back by 5 bases and J by 0 bases. The CDR3 nucleotides are TGTGCCAGTAGTGGGACTAGCGGGGGACGCTCCTACAATGAGCAGTTCTTC. Its protein is CASSGTSGGRSYNEQFF.

The chain has TRBV7-8 and TRBJ2-3, with TRBD2 as a possible D gene (6 bases). V dropped 5 bases and J dropped 3 bases, with 15 bases sitting between them. CDR3 size: 15 residues. The germline gives CDR1 SGHVS, CDR2 FQNEAQ. The DNA for the CDR3 is TGTGCCAGCAGCCAGCCGGGACTTTTGACAGATACGCAGTATTTT. Its protein product is CASSQPGLLTDTQYF.

A few counts support this clone. V and J are TRBV29-1 and TRBJ2-2; 9 nucleotides agree with TRBD2. V lost 4 bases to trimming and J lost 1 base; unmatched junction nucleotides: 4. The CDR3 covers 15 residues. In germline, CDR1 is SQVTM, CDR2 ANQGSEA. The CDR3 nucleotides are TGCAGCGTTGTTGGAGCGGGGGGGAACACCGGGGAGCTGTTTTTT. It codes for CSVVGAGGNTGELFF.

The chain employs TRBV6-6 and TRBJ1-5, with D tentatively TRBD1 (5 bases). Germline V CDR1 and CDR2: MNHNY, SVGAGI (reference sequence). The CDR3 totals 15 residues. V was trimmed by 0 bases and J by 5 bases, leaving 11 bases between them. CDR3 sequence reads: CASSYSMWGDQPQHF. The DNA of the CDR3 is TGTGCCAGCAGTTACTCGATGTGGGGGGATCAGCCCCAGCATTTT.

This rearrangement joins TRBV29-1 to TRBJ2-7, with no clear D. The CDR3 consists of 12 residues. Germline CDR1 reads SQVTM; CDR2 reads ANQGSEA. V was shortened by 6 bases and J by 4 bases, with 13 bases between the two germline ends. CDR3 DNA: TGCAGCGTGACCTCACACACTTACGAGCAGTACTTC. This sequence encodes CSVTSHTYEQYF.

V is TRBV6-6 and J is TRBJ2-3; possible D gene TRBD1, 5 bases. V was trimmed by 11 bases and J by 2 bases, leaving 11 bases between them. The CDR3 contains 12 residues. Per the germline V gene, CDR1 is MNHNY and CDR2 is SVGAGI (reference sequence). The CDR3 spells CASKGYTDTQYF. DNA for the CDR3: TGTGCCTCTAAGGGGTACACAGATACGCAGTATTTT.

The genes are TRBV6-6 and TRBJ1-1; TRBD1 is a possible D gene (6 bases). The CDR3 has 13 amino acids. The ends were cut back, 4 bases at V and 2 bases at J, with 8 bases in the middle. Looked up from germline, CDR1 is MNHNY and CDR2 is SVGAGI (reference sequence). The CDR3 DNA reads as TGTGCCAGCAGTTTACAGGGAAACACTGAAGCTTTCTTT. It is translated as CASSLQGNTEAFF.

This CDR3 is CATSRRQANYGYTF. For the CDR3, the DNA is TGTGCCACCAGCAGACGACAGGCTAACTATGGCTACACCTTC. The rearrangement joins TRBV15 to TRBJ1-2; tentative D call: TRBD1 (6 bases). V lost 2 bases and J lost 0, with 7 bases in between. There are 14 residues in the CDR3. Germline values: CDR1 LNHNV, CDR2 YYDKDF (reference sequence).

This clone was seen once. V and J are TRBV5-1 and TRBJ2-1, with 13 nucleotides matching TRBD2. The CDR3 spans 15 residues. Germline V gives CDR1 SGHRS, CDR2 YFSETQ. Trimming at V came to 4 bases and at J to 4 bases, leaving 2 bases not matched to a gene. CDR3 nucleotides: TGCGCCAGCAGCCTGGGACTAGCGGGGTACAATGAGCAGTTCTTC. It translates to CASSLGLAGYNEQFF.

This sequence joins TRBV7-9 and TRBJ2-7; possibly TRBD1 or TRBD2 for D (5 bases each). V was shortened by 5 bases and J by 3 bases, with 17 bases between the two germline ends. CDR1 and CDR2 from the germline V gene are SEHNR and FQNEAQ (reference sequence). This CDR3 spans 15 amino acids. CDR3 sequence: CASSPYEQEDYEQYF. CDR3 nucleotides: TGTGCCAGCAGCCCTTATGAACAGGAGGACTACGAGCAGTACTTC.

The chain combines TRBV19 with TRBJ1-5; weak D call: TRBD1 (5 bases). Per germline, CDR1 LNHDA and CDR2 SQIVND (reference sequence). The V and J ends lost 0 bases and 4 bases respectively, with 16 bases between them. The CDR3 runs to 17 residues. CDR3 region: CASSIEFYGGENQPQHF. The CDR3 DNA follows: TGTGCCAGTAGTATAGAGTTCTACGGAGGGGAGAATCAGCCCCAGCATTTT.

The rearrangement uses TRBV30 and TRBJ1-1; the D is unclear. CDR1 and CDR2 from the germline V gene are GTSNPN and SVGIG (reference sequence). The CDR3 is 10 residues long. V was shortened by 1 base and J by 10 bases, with 7 bases between the two germline ends. CDR3 protein: CAWSGHRAFF. CDR3 in DNA: TGTGCCTGGAGTGGACATAGAGCTTTCTTT.

The CDR3 DNA follows: TGTGCCAGCAGTTTACAGGTTTTCTCTGGGGCCAACGTCCTGACTTTC. Encoded protein: CASSLQVFSGANVLTF. The genes are TRBV28 and TRBJ2-6; no definite D call. Germline CDR1 and CDR2: MDHEN and SYDVKM. CDR3 size: 16 residues. V was clipped by 2 bases and J by 0 bases, with 8 bases between them.

The J gene is TRBJ1-1, the V gene TRBV6-1, with unresolved D. Germline lookup yields CDR1 MNHNS and CDR2 SASEGT. CDR3 length equals 15 residues. V was trimmed by 1 base and J by 1 base, leaving 10 bases between them. DNA of the CDR3: TGTGCCAGCAGTGAAGATCCGGGGTGGAACACTGAAGCTTTCTTT. Amino acids: CASSEDPGWNTEAFF.

This clone was seen a single time. This sequence joins TRBV4-1 and TRBJ1-1, with unresolved D. Per the germline V gene, CDR1 is MGHRA and CDR2 is YSYEKL. The V end lost 1 base, the J end lost 7 bases, and 4 bases lay between the germline ends. The CDR3 contains 11 residues. DNA for the CDR3: TGCGCCAGCAGCCAAGGTCTTGAAGCTTTCTTT. Translated, it gives CASSQGLEAFF.

The chain recombines TRBV11-2 with TRBJ2-1, with D possibly being TRBD1 (5 bases). The CDR3 length is 16 residues. V dropped 2 bases and J dropped 4 bases, with 15 bases sitting between them. The germline V gene encodes CDR1 SGHAT and CDR2 FQNNGV. The CDR3 nucleotides read TGTGCCAGCAGCTTAAGTAGGGGTATGAAATACAATGAGCAGTTCTTC. Protein sequence: CASSLSRGMKYNEQFF.

V and J are TRBV7-9 and TRBJ2-5, with 8 positions matching TRBD1. TRBJ2-7 explains the end of the DNA better; the J call may be wrong. The CDR3 extends over 15 amino acids. Germline V lookup: CDR1 SEHNR, CDR2 FQNEAQ (reference sequence). CDR3 sequence: CASSVVRTGGYEQYF. The CDR3 nucleotides are TGTGCCAGCAGCGTAGTTCGAACAGGGGGTTACGAGCAGTACTTC.

The chain combines TRBV11-1 with TRBJ1-5; D is unresolved. The CDR3 loop spans 13 amino acids. V lost 2 bases and J lost 5, with 7 bases in between. Germline loops: CDR1 SGHAT, CDR2 FQDESV (reference sequence). CDR3 sequence reads: CASSLSGYQPQHF. CDR3 nucleotide sequence: TGTGCCAGCAGCTTATCGGGGTATCAGCCCCAGCATTTT. The variable domain in full, completed from reference TRBV11-1 and TRBJ1-5, reads EAEVAQSPRYKITEKSQAVAFWCDPISGHATLYWYRQILGQGPELLVQFQDESVVDDSQLPKDRFSAERLKGVDSTLKIQPAELGDSAMYLCASSLSGYQPQHFGDGTRLSIL.

The chain has TRBV6-5 and TRBJ1-2; 8 nucleotides agree with TRBD1. Per the germline V gene, CDR1 is MNHEY and CDR2 is SVGAGI. The CDR3 has 13 amino acids. V lost 11 bases and J lost 6; bases outside the gene matches: 11. The CDR3 nucleotides are TGTGCCGTCCGCCCAGGGGGCGGGAATGGCTACACCTTC. It yields the protein CAVRPGGGNGYTF.

The V and J genes are TRBV10-1 and TRBJ2-3, with TRBD2 identical over 7 bases. Germline trimming cut 2 bases from V and 6 bases from J; bases unmatched to any gene: 14. CDR1 WNHNN and CDR2 SYGVQD come from the germline V gene (reference sequence). CDR3 size: 17 residues. The CDR3 here is CASSETTSATILDTQYF. The CDR3 region has the DNA TGCGCCAGCAGTGAGACAACTAGCGCAACTATACTGGATACGCAGTATTTT.

The chain is built from TRBV11-3 and TRBJ2-2; the match to TRBD2 covers 8 bases. Germline CDR1 is SGHNT and CDR2 is YENEEA. CDR3 length: 16 amino acids. Trimming at V came to 5 bases and at J to 0 bases, leaving 5 bases not matched to a gene. In DNA form, the CDR3 reads TGTGCCAGCAGCCCCCGGGGGGGTCCGAACACCGGGGAGCTGTTTTTT. Translation: CASSPRGGPNTGELFF.

This sequence joins TRBV12-5 and TRBJ1-2; D gene unclear. V shed 6 bases and J shed 2 bases, with 13 bases lying between them. CDR1 and CDR2 from the germline V gene are LGHNT and FRNRAP. The CDR3 loop spans 14 amino acids. The chain's CDR3 is CASGPEGNNYGYTF. The CDR3, as DNA: TGTGCTAGTGGCCCCGAGGGAAACAACTATGGCTACACCTTC.

The CDR3 DNA reads as TGTGCCAGCAGCCGGACTAGCGGGGGGCTGGGCACCGGGGAGCTGTTTTTT. Protein sequence: CASSRTSGGLGTGELFF. The chain combines TRBV7-9 with TRBJ2-2; 14 positions agree with TRBD2. The germline gives CDR1 SEHNR, CDR2 FQNEAQ (reference sequence). CDR3 size: 17 residues. Trimming at V came to 5 bases and at J to 4 bases, leaving 6 bases not matched to a gene.

This sequence joins TRBV18 and TRBJ2-6; D may be TRBD1 (5 bases). CDR1 and CDR2 (germline): KGHSH, LQKENI. This CDR3 has 14 residues. The V and J ends lost 5 bases and 3 bases respectively, with 8 bases between them. The DNA for the CDR3 is TGTGCCAGCTCAGCAGGGTATGGGGCCAACGTCCTGACTTTC. Its translation: CASSAGYGANVLTF.

This chain uses TRBV5-4 with TRBJ2-1; D is unclear. Germline assignment: CDR1 SGHNT and CDR2 YYREEE (reference sequence). The CDR3 extends over 12 amino acids. V lost 0 bases, J lost 14 bases, and 12 bases lay in between. The CDR3 region is CASSLEGQSKFF. The CDR3 bases are TGTGCCAGCAGCTTGGAAGGCCAGTCGAAGTTCTTC.

The chain joins TRBV7-2 to TRBJ2-3; 9 bases fit TRBD2. The V and J ends lost 1 base and 4 bases, in that order; junction bases with no gene match: 3. The CDR3 has 15 residues. Germline CDR1 is SGHTA and CDR2 is FQGNSA. This chain's CDR3 is CASSLDLAGPDTQYF. CDR3 in DNA: TGTGCCAGCAGCTTAGATCTAGCGGGGCCAGATACGCAGTATTTT. The full variable domain, with the rest looked up from reference TRBV7-2 and TRBJ2-3, is GAGVSQSPSNKVTEKGKDVELRCDPISGHTALYWYRQSLGQGLEFLIYFQGNSAPDKSGLPSDRFSAERTGGSVSTLTIQRTQQEDSAVYLCASSLDLAGPDTQYFGPGTRLTVL.

This clone appeared once. This chain links TRBV5-5 with TRBJ1-1; D is unclear. This CDR3 region has 11 residues. The V gene's germline CDR1 is SGHKS and CDR2 YYEKEE (reference sequence). The V gene lost 4 bases and the J gene lost 5 bases, with 6 bases spanning the gap. This CDR3 is CASSATTEAFF. Here the CDR3 DNA reads TGTGCCAGCAGCGCTACGACTGAAGCTTTCTTT.